This entry lists 26 T cell receptor beta chains sequenced from one sample in a study of T cell repertoires in cytomegalovirus infection. MiXCR was run by TCRdb on the reads, yielding one entry per CDR3 protein. Of around 530,000 distinct CDR3 sequences listed, 16% are singletons. Sequences were obtained from CD8+ T cells from PBMCs. The origin of the receptors is a human donor in good health (CMV status not recorded). Some clones in this sample may be carry-over from other donors' samples.

The chain employs TRBV7-9 and TRBJ1-2, with D uncertain. Per germline, CDR1 SEHNR and CDR2 FQNEAQ (reference sequence). Trimming stripped 5 bases from V and 0 bases from J, with 13 bases between. This CDR3 has 15 amino acids. The CDR3 reads CASSLPENSNYGYTF. CDR3 DNA: TGTGCCAGCAGCCTTCCGGAAAACTCTAACTATGGCTACACCTTC. Drawing the rest from reference TRBV7-9 and TRBJ1-2, the complete variable domain is DTGVSQNPRHKITKRGQNVTFRCDPISEHNRLYWYRQTLGQGPEFLTYFQNEAQLEKSRLLSDRFSAERPKGSFSTLEIQRTEQGDSAMYLCASSLPENSNYGYTFGSGTRLTVV.

In its sample, this clonotype was seen once. One end of the junction is discordant with germline, which a read error may explain. The chain links TRBV6-8 to TRBJ2-7; D might be TRBD2 (6 bases). CDR3 size: 17 residues. Germline CDR1 MNHGY, CDR2 SAAAGT. This chain's CDR3 is CARSYSRWEDSSYEQYF. CDR3 nucleotides: TGTGCCAGAAGTTACTCGAGGTGGGAGGATAGCTCCTACGAGCAGTACTTC.

The chain joins TRBV6-1 to TRBJ1-2; D possibly corresponds to TRBD1 (5 bases). Germline CDR1 is MNHNS and CDR2 is SASEGT. Trimming removed 3 bases at V and 8 bases at J, with 13 bases between. This CDR3 spans 13 amino acids. CDR3 bases: TGTGCCAGCAGTGAGAGGGGACCACGCGGCTACACCTTC. This codes for CASSERGPRGYTF.

This clonotype was observed at least ten times. CDR3 coding DNA: TGTGCCAGCAGCTTTACGGGGGGCAGCACAGATACGCAGTATTTT. Translation gives CASSFTGGSTDTQYF. The genes are TRBV7-8 and TRBJ2-3; D possibly corresponds to TRBD2 (7 bases). V was clipped by 3 bases and J by 0 bases, with 10 bases between them. CDR3 length: 15 amino acids. Germline loops: CDR1 SGHVS, CDR2 FQNEAQ.

The V gene is TRBV11-2, the J gene TRBJ2-7, with TRBD1 identical over 12 bases. The CDR3 contains 15 residues. Germline V gives CDR1 SGHAT, CDR2 FQNNGV. V was pared by 6 bases and J by 6 bases, with 9 bases of the junction left unmatched. The CDR3 loop reads CASRSPGQGAGEQYF. CDR3 nucleotides: TGTGCCAGCAGGTCTCCGGGACAGGGGGCGGGCGAGCAGTACTTC.

The CDR3 DNA follows: TGTGCCAGCAGCGTAGTGGTTAGCGGGTTCAACAATGAGCAGTTCTTC. Translation: CASSVVVSGFNNEQFF. This sequence joins TRBV9 and TRBJ2-1; 7 bases align to TRBD2. CDR1 SGDLS and CDR2 YYNGEE come from the germline V gene. The junction had 8 bases not matched to a gene; V was cut back by 0 bases and J by 5 bases. The CDR3 is made up of 16 amino acids. Using reference TRBV9 and TRBJ2-1 for the parts outside the CDR3, the full variable domain is DSGVTQTPKHLITATGQRVTLRCSPRSGDLSVYWYQQSLDQGLQFLIQYYNGEERAKGNILERFSAQQFPDLHSELNLSSLELGDSALYFCASSVVVSGFNNEQFFGPGTRLTVL.

This clonotype was recorded at least ten times. This chain uses TRBV12-3 or TRBV12-4 with TRBJ2-7; D possibly corresponds to TRBD1 (7 bases). This CDR3 region has 14 residues. V dropped 4 bases and J dropped 3 bases, with 13 bases sitting between them. The CDR3 nucleotides are TGTGCCAGCAGTTCCGGAGGGACAGTCTACGAGCAGTACTTC. Translating gives CASSSGGTVYEQYF.

This clonotype showed up many times. CDR3: CASSWGNAYEQYF. The CDR3 DNA reads as TGTGCCAGCAGCTGGGGGAACGCCTACGAGCAGTACTTC. The chain has TRBV5-4 and TRBJ2-7; perhaps D is TRBD1 or TRBD2 (5 bases each). The CDR3 runs to 13 residues. V was clipped by 3 bases and J by 2 bases, with 9 bases between them. Germline-derived CDR1 and CDR2 are SGHNT and YYREEE (reference sequence).

This clonotype has a count of ten or more. CDR3 coding DNA: TGTGCCACCAGCCTAGCGGGCCGCCCGTTGAAAGAGACCCAGTACTTC. It specifies CATSLAGRPLKETQYF. This chain connects TRBV15 to TRBJ2-5, with 8 positions matching TRBD2. The CDR3 is 16 residues long. Per germline, CDR1 LNHNV and CDR2 YYDKDF (reference sequence). J gave up 3 bases and V 5 bases, and 11 bases lay outside the gene matches.

This clonotype was observed many times. J is TRBJ2-7 and V is TRBV27, with TRBD1 matching over 8 bases. The germline V gene encodes CDR1 MNHEY and CDR2 SMNVEV (reference sequence). The CDR3 contains 15 residues. With 2 bases clipped from V and 3 bases from J, the junction kept 6 bases outside the gene matches. The CDR3, as DNA: TGTGCCAGCAGTTTAGGACAGGGCGGACGCTACGAGCAGTACTTC. Its protein is CASSLGQGGRYEQYF.

This clonotype was seen many times. This chain connects TRBV12-3 or TRBV12-4 to TRBJ1-2; TRBD1 is a possible D gene (5 bases). The CDR3 loop spans 14 amino acids. The ends were cut back, 6 bases at V and 1 base at J, with 12 bases in the middle. The CDR3 reads CASSPRAYNYGYTF. The CDR3 DNA reads as TGTGCCAGCAGCCCCAGGGCTTATAACTATGGCTACACCTTC.

On this clonotype: Mismatch with germline at one junction end may stem from a read error. V gene TRBV7-9 combines with J gene TRBJ1-2, with TRBD1 matching over 7 bases. This CDR3 contains 13 residues. Per germline, CDR1 SEHNR and CDR2 FQNEAQ (reference sequence). The CDR3 is CAGSLTGNYGYTF. Here the CDR3 DNA reads TGTGCCGGCAGCCTGACAGGGAACTATGGCTACACCTTC.

There are many counts of this clonotype. This chain links TRBV13 with TRBJ1-4; 7 bases fit TRBD1. The CDR3 extends over 17 amino acids. V lost 5 bases, J lost 5 bases, and 14 bases stayed unmatched. In germline, CDR1 is PRHDT, CDR2 FYEKMQ (reference sequence). This chain's CDR3 is CASSTRERQGKNEKLFF. The CDR3 bases are TGTGCCAGCAGCACGAGAGAGAGACAGGGTAAAAATGAAAAACTGTTTTTT.

V usage is TRBV27 and J usage is TRBJ2-2; D may be TRBD1 or TRBD2 (5 bases each). Germline CDR1 reads MNHEY; CDR2 reads SMNVEV (reference sequence). V lost 11 bases, J lost 3 bases, and 16 bases lay in between. The CDR3 is 14 residues long. CDR3: CASTRGAHTGELFF. The CDR3 DNA follows: TGTGCCTCCACGAGAGGGGCGCACACCGGGGAGCTGTTTTTT.

This clonotype was counted ten times or more. The chain joins TRBV11-1 to TRBJ2-1; D unresolved. Germline CDR1 and CDR2: SGHAT and FQDESV (reference sequence). The V gene lost 5 bases and the J gene lost 6 bases, with 11 bases spanning the gap. The CDR3 consists of 13 residues. The CDR3 sequence is CASSPRIVNEQFF. Here the CDR3 DNA reads TGTGCCAGCAGCCCCCGGATAGTCAATGAGCAGTTCTTC.

The chain carries TRBV9 and TRBJ1-1; D is unclear. Germline CDR1 and CDR2: SGDLS and YYNGEE. The V and J ends lost 0 bases and 5 bases respectively, with 8 bases between them. The CDR3 totals 13 residues. DNA of the CDR3: TGTGCCAGCAGCGTAGGGCAGTTTACTGAAGCTTTCTTT. It is translated as CASSVGQFTEAFF.

This clonotype was seen just once. This may arise from a read error, as a much more abundant clone is one base away. The chain recombines TRBV7-3 with TRBJ2-7; weak D call: TRBD1 (6 bases). The CDR3 runs to 15 residues. CDR1 is SGHTA and CDR2 is FQGTGA in the germline V gene. CDR3 nucleotide sequence: TGTGCCAGCAGCTTAAAAGTGAGGGGGAAGTACGTGCAGTACTTC. Translation gives CASSLKVRGKYVQYF.

This clonotype showed up just a few times. The V gene is TRBV6-5, the J gene TRBJ1-1, with 10 bases that match TRBD1. V dropped 0 bases and J dropped 11; count of bases not matched to a gene: 9. Germline V gene lookup returns CDR1 MNHEY and CDR2 SVGAGI. This CDR3 contains 15 residues. The CDR3 sequence is CASSYSDRGGYDAFF. CDR3 DNA: TGTGCCAGCAGTTACTCGGACAGGGGGGGGTACGATGCTTTCTTT.

This clonotype has a count of ten or more. V and J are TRBV27 and TRBJ2-2; D tentatively reads TRBD1 or TRBD2 (5 bases each). V dropped 2 bases and J dropped 7 bases, with 11 bases sitting between them. The CDR3 runs 14 residues. Looked up from germline, CDR1 is MNHEY and CDR2 is SMNVEV (reference sequence). CDR3 region: CASSLARAGGELFF. CDR3 in DNA: TGTGCCAGCAGTTTAGCCAGGGCGGGCGGGGAGCTGTTTTTT.

A word on this clonotype: A clone one base away is much larger, so this may be a read error. The chain is built from TRBV11-2 and TRBJ2-2; 7 bases are a match to TRBD1. This CDR3 is 16 amino acids long. The trim removed 5 bases at V and 6 bases at J, leaving 12 bases unmatched. CDR1 and CDR2 (germline): SGHAT, FQNNGV. The CDR3 reads CASSRNDRADAGELFF. CDR3 coding DNA: TGTGCCAGCAGCCGGAACGACAGGGCGGACGCCGGGGAGCTGTTTTTT.

The chain employs TRBV12-3 or TRBV12-4 and TRBJ2-6; no firm D call. The germline V and J ends were trimmed by 7 bases and 2 bases, with 9 bases remaining between them. This CDR3 contains 14 residues. CDR3 DNA sequence: TGTGCCAGCACCGAACCTGCTGGGGCCAACGTCCTGACTTTC. It translates to CASTEPAGANVLTF.

This clonotype has only a few counts. The rearrangement joins TRBV5-6 to TRBJ2-5; D remains ambiguous. The V gene's germline CDR1 is SGHDT and CDR2 YYEEEE. Trimming removed 5 bases from V and 8 bases from J, with 10 bases in between. The CDR3 is 11 residues long. The CDR3 DNA follows: TGTGCCAGCAGTTCCGGGCAAACCCAGTACTTC. Protein sequence: CASSSGQTQYF.

The chain couples TRBV10-3 to TRBJ2-7; D ambiguous. Looked up from germline, CDR1 is ENHRY and CDR2 is SYGVKD. CDR3 length equals 11 residues. Deletions cut 4 bases from V and 3 bases from J, with 4 bases between. The CDR3 reads CAISGDYEQYF. The CDR3 DNA reads TGTGCCATCAGTGGGGACTACGAGCAGTACTTC.

A few counts support this clonotype. This chain uses TRBV19 with TRBJ2-3, with 10 bases identical to TRBD2. The CDR3 extends over 17 amino acids. Germline CDR1 and CDR2: LNHDA and SQIVND (reference sequence). V was clipped by 7 bases and J by 2 bases; unmatched bases: 12. CDR3 nucleotide sequence: TGTGCCAGTAAGAAACTAGCGGGACCGCTCCTCACAGATACGCAGTATTTT. Its translation is CASKKLAGPLLTDTQYF.

This clonotype occurred many times. V and J are TRBV12-5 and TRBJ2-1, with a tentative D call TRBD2 (5 bases). Deletions cut 4 bases from V and 4 bases from J, with 8 bases between. The CDR3 covers 13 residues. The germline gives CDR1 LGHNT, CDR2 FRNRAP. The CDR3 DNA sequence: TGTGCTAGTGGTTCCGGGATTTACAATGAGCAGTTCTTC. It encodes CASGSGIYNEQFF.

This clonotype was seen a few times. This chain connects TRBV19 to TRBJ2-1; D is tentatively TRBD1 or TRBD2 (6 bases each). With 5 bases removed from V and 8 bases from J, the gap between germline ends came to 16 bases. Germline V gene data show CDR1 as LNHDA and CDR2 as SQIVND (reference sequence). This CDR3 has 14 amino acids. CDR3 DNA sequence: TGTGCCAGTAGTCGAGGGGGTACGGGGGATGAGCAGTTCTTC. Translating gives CASSRGGTGDEQFF.